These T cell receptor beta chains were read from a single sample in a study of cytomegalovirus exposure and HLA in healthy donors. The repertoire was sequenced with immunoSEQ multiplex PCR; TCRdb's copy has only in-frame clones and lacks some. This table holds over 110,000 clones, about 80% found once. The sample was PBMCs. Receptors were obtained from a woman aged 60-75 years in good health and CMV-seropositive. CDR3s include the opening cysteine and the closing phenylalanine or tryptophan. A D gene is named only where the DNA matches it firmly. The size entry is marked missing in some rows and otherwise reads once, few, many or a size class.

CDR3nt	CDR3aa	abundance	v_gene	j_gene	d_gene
TGCGCCAGCAGACCAGGGGACAGGGTACCAGATACGCAGTATTTT	CASRPGDRVPDTQYF	NA	TRBV4-1	TRBJ2-3	TRBD1
TGTGCCAGCGGAGCGGACAGCAATGAAAAACTGTTTTTT	CASGADSNEKLFF	NA	TRBV2	TRBJ1-4	NA
TGTGCCAGCAGCCTCGGGACTAGCGGGAGGGTAGAGACCCAGTACTTC	CASSLGTSGRVETQYF	NA	TRBV11-3	TRBJ2-5	TRBD2
TGTGCCAGCAGCCCTAGCGGGAAGAAAGATACGCAGTATTTT	CASSPSGKKDTQYF	NA	TRBV28	TRBJ2-3	TRBD2
TGTGCCAGCAGGCTGACAGGGAACCAGCCCCAGCATTTT	CASRLTGNQPQHF	NA	TRBV2	TRBJ1-5	TRBD1
TGTGCCAGCAGCCTCAATGAAAAACTGTTTTTT	CASSLNEKLFF	few	TRBV2	TRBJ1-4	NA
TGTGCCAGCAGTTACGCGGGAAGGGCTAACTATGGCTACACCTTC	CASSYAGRANYGYTF	NA	TRBV6-5	TRBJ1-2	NA
TGCGCCAGCAGCCGGGGACTTCGTGGGGTCTACGAGCAGTACTTC	CASSRGLRGVYEQYF	NA	TRBV4-1	TRBJ2-7	NA
TGCAGCGTTGAAGCCGGGGGGGAGGATGAAGCTTTCTTT	CSVEAGGEDEAFF	NA	TRBV29-1	TRBJ1-1	NA
TGCGCCAGCAGCCAAGCCAGTTCTGATACTGAAGCTTTCTTT	CASSQASSDTEAFF	NA	TRBV4-3	TRBJ1-1	NA
TGCGCCAGCAGCCAAGTTTATATAGGAGAGGAGCCAGACCCTCAAGAGACCCAGTACTTC	CASSQVYIGEEPDPQETQYF	NA	TRBV4-3	TRBJ2-5	NA
TGCAGCGTTGGGACTAGCGGGCTGAACACCGGGGAGCTGTTTTTT	CSVGTSGLNTGELFF	NA	TRBV29-1	TRBJ2-2	TRBD2